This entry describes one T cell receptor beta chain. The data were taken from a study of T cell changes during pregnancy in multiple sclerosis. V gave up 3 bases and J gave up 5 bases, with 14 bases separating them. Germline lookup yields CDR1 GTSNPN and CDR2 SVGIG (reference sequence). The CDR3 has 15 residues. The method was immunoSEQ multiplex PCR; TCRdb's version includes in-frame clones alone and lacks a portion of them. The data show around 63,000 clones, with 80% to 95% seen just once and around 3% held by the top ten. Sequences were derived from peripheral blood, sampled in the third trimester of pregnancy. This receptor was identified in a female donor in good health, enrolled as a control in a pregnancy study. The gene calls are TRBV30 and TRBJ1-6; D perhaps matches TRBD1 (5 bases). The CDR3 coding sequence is TGTGCCTGGAGCGGCAGGGCGGGAAATAATTCACCCCTCCACTTT. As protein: CAWSGRAGNNSPLHF. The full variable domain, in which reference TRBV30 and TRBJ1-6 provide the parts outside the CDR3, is SQTIHQWPATLVQPVGSPLSLECTVEGTSNPNLYWYRQAAGRGLQLLFYSVGIGQISSEVPQNLSASRPQDRQFILSSKKLLLSDSGFYLCAWSGRAGNNSPLHFGNGTRLTVT.